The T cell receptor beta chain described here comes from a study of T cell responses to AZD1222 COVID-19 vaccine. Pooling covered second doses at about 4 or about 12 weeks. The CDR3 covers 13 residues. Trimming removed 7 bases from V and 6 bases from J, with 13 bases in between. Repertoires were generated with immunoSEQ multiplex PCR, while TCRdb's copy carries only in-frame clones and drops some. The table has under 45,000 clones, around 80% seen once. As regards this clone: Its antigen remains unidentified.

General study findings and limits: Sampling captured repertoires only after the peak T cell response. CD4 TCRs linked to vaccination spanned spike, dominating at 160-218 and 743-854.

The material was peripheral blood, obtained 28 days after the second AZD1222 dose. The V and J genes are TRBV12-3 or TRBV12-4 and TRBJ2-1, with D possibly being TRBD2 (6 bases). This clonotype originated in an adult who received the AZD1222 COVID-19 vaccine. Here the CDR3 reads CASTKEGINEQFF. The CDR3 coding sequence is TGTGCCAGCACCAAGGAGGGGATCAATGAGCAGTTCTTC.